The 19 T cell receptor beta chains below all came from one sample that was sequenced in a study of early stage breast cancer tumors. The assay was immunoSEQ multiplex PCR, and TCRdb's table has in-frame clones only and misses some. The table lists some 70,000 clones, more than 65% of them singletons. The specimen was blood. The receptors stem from a person aged 55 to 75 with breast cancer.

The chain uses TRBV7-3 and TRBJ2-5; D is possibly TRBD1 (5 bases). V was shortened by 3 bases and J by 5 bases, with 10 bases between the two germline ends. The CDR3 sequence is 13 residues long. CDR1 SGHTA and CDR2 FQGTGA come from the germline V gene. The CDR3 region is CASSFTGSETQYF. For the CDR3, the DNA is TGTGCCAGCAGCTTTACAGGATCGGAGACCCAGTACTTC.

This clone was observed a few times. The chain employs TRBV19 and TRBJ1-2; D call uncertain. V was cut by 5 bases and J by 7 bases, with 17 bases left in between. Germline V gene data show CDR1 as LNHDA and CDR2 as SQIVND (reference sequence). There are 14 residues in the CDR3. The CDR3 is CASSLSLGSFGYTF. The CDR3 bases are TGTGCCAGTAGTCTCTCTTTGGGCAGTTTTGGCTACACCTTC.

The chain recombines TRBV5-1 with TRBJ1-4; no clear D gene. Trimming pared 0 bases from V and 14 bases from J, leaving 17 bases between. Germline CDR1 and CDR2: SGHRS and YFSETQ. This CDR3 is 14 amino acids long. The CDR3, as DNA: TGCGCCAGCAGCTTGGAGATCTCAGGTCGTAGGCTGTTTTTT. This gives the protein CASSLEISGRRLFF.

Concerning this clone itself: This specimen includes other DNA sequences encoding the same CDR3. V is TRBV5-4 and J is TRBJ2-3; no firm D call. CDR1 and CDR2 (germline): SGHNT, YYREEE (reference sequence). The CDR3 runs 14 residues. The V gene lost 0 bases and the J gene lost 2 bases, with 7 bases spanning the gap. The CDR3 reads CASSLEVSTDTQYF. The DNA of the CDR3 is TGTGCCAGCAGCTTGGAAGTCTCCACAGATACGCAGTATTTT.

The rearrangement links TRBV27 to TRBJ2-5, with 8 bases matching TRBD1. The CDR3 is 15 amino acids. CDR1 and CDR2 from the germline V gene are MNHEY and SMNVEV (reference sequence). V shed 0 bases, J shed 5 bases, and the junction held 5 bases outside the gene matches. CDR3 in amino acids: CASSLSGRGQETQYF. CDR3 nucleotide sequence: TGTGCCAGCAGTTTATCGGGCAGGGGGCAGGAGACCCAGTACTTC.

This clone occurred once. The chain uses TRBV6-5 and TRBJ2-2; tentatively, D is TRBD1 (5 bases). The V and J ends lost 2 bases and 1 base respectively, with 5 bases between them. The CDR3 length is 14 residues. The V gene's germline CDR1 is MNHEY and CDR2 SVGAGI. The CDR3 nucleotides read TGTGCCAGCAGTTACCAGGGGAACACCGGGGAGCTGTTTTTT. Amino acid sequence: CASSYQGNTGELFF.

The chain combines TRBV5-5 with TRBJ1-5; D is undetermined. There are 13 residues in the CDR3. Trimming pared 0 bases from V and 6 bases from J, leaving 7 bases between. Germline V gene data show CDR1 as SGHKS and CDR2 as YYEKEE (reference sequence). The CDR3 spells CASSLAEGQPQHF. The CDR3 DNA sequence: TGTGCCAGCAGCTTGGCCGAGGGTCAGCCCCAGCATTTT.

The rearrangement uses TRBV6-6 and TRBJ2-7; a weak D match, TRBD2 (5 bases). Between the trimmed V and J ends, which lost 5 bases and 2 bases, there was a span of 10 bases. This CDR3 has 13 amino acids. Germline V gene data show CDR1 as MNHNY and CDR2 as SVGAGI (reference sequence). In DNA form, the CDR3 reads TGTGCCAGCAGTCGAGGGTGGGCCTACGAGCAGTACTTC. It is translated as CASSRGWAYEQYF.

The chain uses TRBV7-9 and TRBJ1-3; no definite D call. The CDR3 is 15 amino acids. Germline values: CDR1 SEHNR, CDR2 FQNEAQ (reference sequence). Trimming removed 2 bases from V and 0 bases from J, with 8 bases in between. The CDR3 nucleotides read TGTGCCAGCAGCTTAAGAGCTAACTCTGGAAACACCATATATTTT. This sequence encodes CASSLRANSGNTIYF.

The chain recombines TRBV14 with TRBJ2-3, with D perhaps TRBD2 (5 bases). The V gene lost 8 bases and the J gene lost 7 bases, with 10 bases spanning the gap. CDR3 length: 11 residues. The germline gives CDR1 SGHDN, CDR2 FVKESK. CDR3 nucleotide sequence: TGTGCCAGCGGACTGGGATATACGCAGTATTTT. Protein: CASGLGYTQYF. Filled out from reference TRBV14 and TRBJ2-3, the complete variable domain reads EAGVTQFPSHSVIEKGQTVTLRCDPISGHDNLYWYRRVMGKEIKFLLHFVKESKQDESGMPNNRFLAERTGGTYSTLKVQPAELEDSGVYFCASGLGYTQYFGPGTRLTVL.

The V gene is TRBV6-1, the J gene TRBJ2-5, with TRBD2 matching 7 bases. Germline values: CDR1 MNHNS, CDR2 SASEGT. V shed 8 bases, J shed 5 bases, and the junction held 11 bases outside the gene matches. The CDR3 spans 14 residues. The CDR3 loop reads CASLSLADRETQYF. The CDR3 coding sequence is TGTGCCAGCTTGTCTCTAGCGGACCGGGAGACCCAGTACTTC.

The chain carries TRBV4-1 and TRBJ2-3; D is unclear. This CDR3 region has 13 residues. Germline V gene data show CDR1 as MGHRA and CDR2 as YSYEKL. The V end lost 0 bases, the J end lost 5 bases, and 6 bases lay between the germline ends. In DNA form, the CDR3 reads TGCGCCAGCAGCCAAGATAGAATAGATACGCAGTATTTT. Its translation: CASSQDRIDTQYF.

The sample holds a few counts of this clone. The V gene is TRBV5-1, the J gene TRBJ1-1, with TRBD1 matching 7 bases. This CDR3 is built from 14 residues. Germline V gene sequence: CDR1 SGHRS, CDR2 YFSETQ. V shed 4 bases, J shed 0 bases, and the junction held 3 bases outside the gene matches. The CDR3 is CASSPGQMNTEAFF. The CDR3 DNA sequence: TGCGCCAGCAGCCCGGGACAGATGAACACTGAAGCTTTCTTT.

The chain joins TRBV7-2 to TRBJ2-2; a weak D match, TRBD2 (5 bases). The CDR3 runs 14 residues. Per the germline V gene, CDR1 is SGHTA and CDR2 is FQGNSA. Trimming removed 2 bases at V and 3 bases at J, with 7 bases between. The CDR3: CASSLTGYTGELFF. The CDR3 bases are TGTGCCAGCAGCTTAACGGGATACACCGGGGAGCTGTTTTTT.

This chain uses TRBV10-3 with TRBJ1-2; D not certain. The CDR3 is 13 residues long. CDR1 is ENHRY and CDR2 is SYGVKD in the germline V gene. V was trimmed by 3 bases and J by 0 bases, leaving 5 bases between them. The CDR3 is CAISEAANYGYTF. The CDR3 nucleotides read TGTGCCATCAGTGAAGCAGCTAACTATGGCTACACCTTC.

The gene calls are TRBV7-3 and TRBJ1-1; the D is unclear. Germline lookup yields CDR1 SGHTA and CDR2 FQGTGA. The CDR3 totals 13 residues. Trimming shortened V by 4 bases and J by 4 bases, and 10 bases separated the two germline ends. The CDR3 DNA follows: TGTGCCAGCAGCTCAGACCCCGCCACTGAAGCTTTCTTT. It is translated as CASSSDPATEAFF.

The J gene is TRBJ2-7, the V gene TRBV19, with 10 bases fitting TRBD2. V lost 6 bases and J lost 4; bases outside the gene matches: 6. The germline V gene has CDR1 LNHDA and CDR2 SQIVND (reference sequence). The CDR3 is 14 amino acids. In nucleotides, the CDR3 is TGTGCCAGTAGGAGGAGCGGGGGGGCTTACGAGCAGTACTTC. Its translation is CASRRSGGAYEQYF.

This chain connects TRBV6-6 to TRBJ2-3; D unresolved. There are 15 residues in the CDR3. The V gene's germline CDR1 is MNHNY and CDR2 SVGAGI (reference sequence). V lost 1 base and J 2 bases, leaving 10 bases between the germline ends. This CDR3 reads CASSYFPESTDTQYF. CDR3 bases: TGTGCCAGCAGTTACTTTCCGGAGTCCACAGATACGCAGTATTTT.

V usage is TRBV7-8 and J usage is TRBJ2-7, with TRBD1 matching over 10 bases. The trim removed 4 bases at V and 3 bases at J, leaving 12 bases unmatched. Germline loops: CDR1 SGHVS, CDR2 FQNEAQ. The CDR3 is 17 residues long. In nucleotides, the CDR3 is TGTGCCAGCAGCTCAATCTCCCGGGACAGGGGCTACTACGAGCAGTACTTC. Translating gives CASSSISRDRGYYEQYF. Full variable domain (rest looked up from reference TRBV7-8 and TRBJ2-7): GAGVSQSPRYKVAKRGQDVALRCDPISGHVSLFWYQQALGQGPEFLTYFQNEAQLDKSGLPSDRFFAERPEGSVSTLKIQRTQQEDSAVYLCASSSISRDRGYYEQYFGPGTRLTVT.